Listed below are T cell receptor beta chains from one sample, sequenced in a study of PD-L1 blockade in urothelial cancer. Some clones are missing from TCRdb's copy, which holds only in-frame ones; the method was immunoSEQ multiplex PCR. The table records about 80,000 clones, 87% of them present only once. The sequencing here drew on PBMCs, taken around atezolizumab (anti-PD-L1) treatment. These receptors came from a woman in her 70s with urothelial cancer. CDR3s include the opening cysteine and the closing phenylalanine or tryptophan. The D gene is left open where the match is weak. Clone size is shown for a subset of rows, as once, few, many or a class of expanded clone.

D gene: TRBD1
J gene: TRBJ2-7
clone size: .
V gene: TRBV19
CDR3 DNA: TGTGCCAGTAGAAGGACCCAGGGGGCGCAATACGAGCAGTACTTC
CDR3 protein: CASRRTQGAQYEQYF

D gene: TRBD1
J gene: TRBJ2-2
clone size: .
V gene: TRBV13
CDR3 DNA: TGTGCCAGCAGCTTACAACAGGGGCACGTCCCCGGGGAGCTGTTTTTT
CDR3 protein: CASSLQQGHVPGELFF

D gene: .
J gene: TRBJ2-2
clone size: .
V gene: TRBV30
CDR3 DNA: TGTGCCTGGAACTCAAAGATAATCTTCACCGGGGAGCTGTTTTTT
CDR3 protein: CAWNSKIIFTGELFF

D gene: .
J gene: TRBJ2-1
clone size: .
V gene: TRBV4-1
CDR3 DNA: TGCGCCAGCAGCCAAGATGTCGCGGGGCTCTTCTACAATGAGCAGTTCTTC
CDR3 protein: CASSQDVAGLFYNEQFF

D gene: .
J gene: TRBJ2-7
clone size: .
V gene: TRBV5-6
CDR3 DNA: TGTGCCAGCAGCCCAGGGTCAACCTACGAGCAGTACTTC
CDR3 protein: CASSPGSTYEQYF

D gene: .
J gene: TRBJ2-6
clone size: .
V gene: TRBV19
CDR3 DNA: TGTGCCAGTAGTATATTCTTTTCTGGGGCCAACGTCCTGACTTTC
CDR3 protein: CASSIFFSGANVLTF

D gene: .
J gene: TRBJ1-6
clone size: .
V gene: TRBV9
CDR3 DNA: TGTGCCAGCAGCGTAGGCACCCTGGGGGGTTCACCCCTCCACTTT
CDR3 protein: CASSVGTLGGSPLHF

D gene: .
J gene: TRBJ1-2
clone size: .
V gene: TRBV7-9
CDR3 DNA: TGTGCCAGCAGCTTATTGGACAGTTATGGCTACACCTTC
CDR3 protein: CASSLLDSYGYTF

D gene: .
J gene: TRBJ2-7
clone size: .
V gene: TRBV2
CDR3 DNA: TGTGCCAGCAGCTCACAAACCTACGAGCAGTACTTC
CDR3 protein: CASSSQTYEQYF

D gene: TRBD1
J gene: TRBJ1-1
clone size: .
V gene: TRBV29-1
CDR3 DNA: TGCAGCGTCTCGGGACAGGTAGGCTCTTCTGAAGCTTTCTTT
CDR3 protein: CSVSGQVGSSEAFF

D gene: TRBD1
J gene: TRBJ2-7
clone size: .
V gene: TRBV19
CDR3 DNA: TGTGCCAGTAGTCCCCAGGGGGCGTCCTACGAGCAGTACTTC
CDR3 protein: CASSPQGASYEQYF

D gene: .
J gene: TRBJ2-7
clone size: .
V gene: TRBV9
CDR3 DNA: TGTGCCAGCAGCGTAGGACCTCGGGGTTATAGCGACGAGCAGTACTTC
CDR3 protein: CASSVGPRGYSDEQYF

D gene: .
J gene: TRBJ2-5
clone size: .
V gene: TRBV9
CDR3 DNA: TGTGCCAGCAGCGGAGGCAGGGGAGGGTTCGAGACCCAGTACTTC
CDR3 protein: CASSGGRGGFETQYF

D gene: TRBD2
J gene: TRBJ2-1
clone size: .
V gene: TRBV19
CDR3 DNA: TGTGCCAGTAGTAAAGGGACTAGCGGAGCCGTGGGTGAGCAGTTCTTC
CDR3 protein: CASSKGTSGAVGEQFF

D gene: .
J gene: TRBJ1-1
clone size: once
V gene: TRBV18
CDR3 DNA: TGTGCCAGCTCCAACTCCCGGGACACCATTGAAGCTTTCTTT
CDR3 protein: CASSNSRDTIEAFF

D gene: TRBD1
J gene: TRBJ1-2
clone size: .
V gene: TRBV5-1
CDR3 DNA: TGCGCCAGCAGCTTGGTCGGGACAGCCTATGGCTACACCTTC
CDR3 protein: CASSLVGTAYGYTF

D gene: .
J gene: TRBJ2-1
clone size: .
V gene: TRBV18
CDR3 DNA: TGTGCCAGCTCACCACCTATCGGTCAGGTTTACAATGAGCAGTTCTTC
CDR3 protein: CASSPPIGQVYNEQFF

D gene: TRBD1
J gene: TRBJ2-3
clone size: few
V gene: TRBV7-8
CDR3 DNA: TGTGCCAGCAGCTATGGGGACAGGCCAGATACGCAGTATTTT
CDR3 protein: CASSYGDRPDTQYF

D gene: .
J gene: TRBJ2-2
clone size: .
V gene: TRBV5-1
CDR3 DNA: TGCGCCAGCAGCTTGGCTCTTGACACCGGGGAGCTGTTTTTT
CDR3 protein: CASSLALDTGELFF

D gene: TRBD1
J gene: TRBJ1-2
clone size: few
V gene: TRBV19
CDR3 DNA: TGTGCCAGTAGTACCGCCCGGGACAGGGTCTATGGCTACACCTTC
CDR3 protein: CASSTARDRVYGYTF

D gene: TRBD1
J gene: TRBJ1-1
clone size: .
V gene: TRBV4-3
CDR3 DNA: TGCGCCAGCAGCCAAGATATAAGGCAGGGGGCCGAAGCTTTCTTT
CDR3 protein: CASSQDIRQGAEAFF

D gene: .
J gene: TRBJ2-1
clone size: .
V gene: TRBV10-3
CDR3 DNA: TGTGCCATCAGTGAGTCCCTACAGGTTGCTGAGTTCTTC
CDR3 protein: CAISESLQVAEFF

D gene: TRBD1
J gene: TRBJ1-2
clone size: .
V gene: TRBV7-2
CDR3 DNA: TGTGCCAGCAGCTTAGCGGGGGGACAGGGTTGGGGCTACACCTTC
CDR3 protein: CASSLAGGQGWGYTF

D gene: TRBD2
J gene: TRBJ2-2
clone size: .
V gene: TRBV5-1
CDR3 DNA: TGCGCCAGCAGCTTGGAGCGGGAGAACACCGGGGAGCTGTTTTTT
CDR3 protein: CASSLERENTGELFF

D gene: .
J gene: TRBJ2-7
clone size: once
V gene: TRBV11-2
CDR3 DNA: TGTGCCAGCAGCTTACCGCAGACAGGTACCTACGAGCAGTACTTC
CDR3 protein: CASSLPQTGTYEQYF

D gene: TRBD1
J gene: TRBJ1-1
clone size: .
V gene: TRBV6-6
CDR3 DNA: TGTGCCAGCAGTTCTGTGACAGGGGGCGCAGAGACTGAAGCTTTCTTT
CDR3 protein: CASSSVTGGAETEAFF

D gene: TRBD1
J gene: TRBJ1-2
clone size: .
V gene: TRBV7-8
CDR3 DNA: TGTGCCAGCAGCACCTCGACAGGGGGTACACCGATCTATGGCTACACCTTC
CDR3 protein: CASSTSTGGTPIYGYTF

D gene: .
J gene: TRBJ1-2
clone size: .
V gene: TRBV6-5
CDR3 DNA: TGTGCCAGCAGTTACATACAGGATTCAAACTATGGCTACACCTTC
CDR3 protein: CASSYIQDSNYGYTF

D gene: .
J gene: TRBJ2-2
clone size: .
V gene: TRBV28
CDR3 DNA: TGTGCCAGCAGTACTCCTTGGTGGCCAGGGGCGAACACCGGGGAGCTGTTTTTT
CDR3 protein: CASSTPWWPGANTGELFF

D gene: TRBD1
J gene: TRBJ2-7
clone size: .
V gene: TRBV27
CDR3 DNA: TGTGCCAGCAGACGTATCGACAGGGTCTACGAGCAGTACTTC
CDR3 protein: CASRRIDRVYEQYF

D gene: .
J gene: TRBJ2-7
clone size: once
V gene: TRBV5-6
CDR3 DNA: TGTGCCAGCAGCTTTAGGGGCTACGAGCAGTACTTC
CDR3 protein: CASSFRGYEQYF

D gene: .
J gene: TRBJ1-5
clone size: .
V gene: TRBV28
CDR3 DNA: TGTGCCAGCAGTTTTGGCCAGGGCTATAGCAATCAGCCCCAGCATTTT
CDR3 protein: CASSFGQGYSNQPQHF

D gene: TRBD2
J gene: TRBJ2-7
clone size: .
V gene: TRBV28
CDR3 DNA: TGTGCCATACTCCCAAGCGGGGGGTTTGAGAACAGGCACTACGAGCAGTACTTC
CDR3 protein: CAILPSGGFENRHYEQYF

D gene: .
J gene: TRBJ2-3
clone size: .
V gene: TRBV5-6
CDR3 DNA: TGTGCCAGCAGCTTGGATCAGTTTCCTAGCACAGATACGCAGTATTTT
CDR3 protein: CASSLDQFPSTDTQYF

D gene: .
J gene: TRBJ1-5
clone size: .
V gene: TRBV7-2
CDR3 DNA: TGTGCCAGCAGCCCTCACAACAATCAGCCCCAGCATTTT
CDR3 protein: CASSPHNNQPQHF

D gene: .
J gene: TRBJ2-1
clone size: .
V gene: TRBV29-1
CDR3 DNA: TGCAGCGTTGAAGGGCCCGTTCACAATGAGCAGTTCTTC
CDR3 protein: CSVEGPVHNEQFF

D gene: TRBD2
J gene: TRBJ2-2
clone size: .
V gene: TRBV10-2
CDR3 DNA: TGCGCCAGCAGTGAGTCGGGAGGGAGCACCGGGGAGCTGTTTTTT
CDR3 protein: CASSESGGSTGELFF

D gene: TRBD1
J gene: TRBJ1-1
clone size: .
V gene: TRBV6-6
CDR3 DNA: TGTGCCACCGGGACAGGGGGGACTTCGAACACTGAAGCTTTCTTT
CDR3 protein: CATGTGGTSNTEAFF

D gene: TRBD1
J gene: TRBJ1-1
clone size: .
V gene: TRBV4-1
CDR3 DNA: TGCGCCAGCAGCCAAGATCCCCGGGACAGAGGCCTCAACACTGAAGCTTTCTTT
CDR3 protein: CASSQDPRDRGLNTEAFF

D gene: .
J gene: TRBJ2-7
clone size: once
V gene: TRBV28
CDR3 DNA: TGTGCCATCTCTTTGGGGCCGTTGGGCTACGAGCAGTACTTC
CDR3 protein: CAISLGPLGYEQYF

D gene: TRBD2
J gene: TRBJ2-7
clone size: .
V gene: TRBV7-6
CDR3 DNA: TGTGCCAGCAGCCAGGGACTAGCGGAAAGGGAGCAGTACTTC
CDR3 protein: CASSQGLAEREQYF

D gene: TRBD2
J gene: TRBJ2-1
clone size: once
V gene: TRBV7-3
CDR3 DNA: TGTGCCAGCGGTAGCGGGAGGTCTTTGCCCGAGGAGCAGTTCTTC
CDR3 protein: CASGSGRSLPEEQFF

D gene: TRBD2
J gene: TRBJ2-3
clone size: .
V gene: TRBV28
CDR3 DNA: TGTGCCAGCAGTTATCCGGCCGGGACTAGCGGTACTAGCACAGATACGCAGTATTTT
CDR3 protein: CASSYPAGTSGTSTDTQYF

D gene: TRBD1
J gene: TRBJ1-1
clone size: .
V gene: TRBV18
CDR3 DNA: TGTGCCAGCTCACCATTAGGACAGGGCACTGAAGCTTTCTTT
CDR3 protein: CASSPLGQGTEAFF

D gene: .
J gene: TRBJ1-2
clone size: .
V gene: TRBV27
CDR3 DNA: TGTGCCAGCAGTTTTAAGGGACTTAACTATGGCTACACCTTC
CDR3 protein: CASSFKGLNYGYTF